The T cell receptor (beta chain) under discussion was sequenced for a study of cytomegalovirus exposure and HLA in healthy donors. In its sample, this clone was seen once. The PCR contained 60 Vbeta and 13 Jbeta primers. In the authors' methods: In a later analysis, the count reached tens of millions of unique TCR beta chains, with 8.5 million to 14 million shared. Sequencing used immunoSEQ multiplex PCR; TCRdb keeps in-frame clones, though not all of them. That table furnishes V, J and clone size, whereas the DNA furnished D and trimming. The repertoire holds under 200,000 clones, with around 85% as singletons. V was pared by 0 bases and J by 7 bases, with 7 bases of the junction left unmatched. CDR1 is SGDLS, CDR2 YYNGEE, per germline. CDR3 length: 15 amino acids.

The TCR comes from a man aged 35 to 55 in good health and CMV-seronegative. The sequenced sample was PBMCs. The V gene is TRBV9, the J gene TRBJ1-2; 9 nucleotides line up with TRBD1. The CDR3 region has the DNA TGTGCCAGCAGCGTAGTCACAGGGGGCGCGGGTGGCTACACCTTC. It specifies CASSVVTGGAGGYTF.